The rows below give T cell receptor beta chains drawn from one sample of a study of shared clonotypes between healthy human individuals. Data came from immunoSEQ multiplex PCR; TCRdb stores just in-frame clones and leaves some out. The sample records roughly 2.5 million clones, 90% to 95% being singletons. Sequences were obtained from naive CD4+ T cells sorted from blood. These receptors came from a man aged 18-30 years in good health. CDR3s include the opening cysteine and the closing phenylalanine or tryptophan. D genes are given only for firm matches. A clone size is listed for some rows: how often the clone was seen (once, few, many), or a class if it is expanded.

d_call: .; clone_size: .; j_call: TRBJ1-3; v_call: TRBV19; cdr3_nt: TGTGCCAGTAGTATTCTGAAGGCTGGAAACACCATATATTTT; cdr3_aa: CASSILKAGNTIYF
d_call: .; clone_size: few; j_call: TRBJ1-1; v_call: TRBV5-4; cdr3_nt: TGTGCCAGCAGCTTGGCCCAGATGATGAACACTGAAGCTTTCTTT; cdr3_aa: CASSLAQMMNTEAFF
d_call: .; clone_size: .; j_call: TRBJ2-1; v_call: TRBV6-5; cdr3_nt: TGTGCCAGCAGTTACTCGGCACGGGGTGAGCAGTTCTTC; cdr3_aa: CASSYSARGEQFF
d_call: .; clone_size: .; j_call: TRBJ1-5; v_call: TRBV6-5; cdr3_nt: TGTGCCAGCAGAAAGGGGGGGGCACGGCAGCCCCAGCATTTT; cdr3_aa: CASRKGGARQPQHF
d_call: .; clone_size: .; j_call: TRBJ2-1; v_call: TRBV27; cdr3_nt: TGTGCCAGCAGTGAAGCGGCCGAGCAGTTCTTC; cdr3_aa: CASSEAAEQFF
d_call: .; clone_size: .; j_call: TRBJ2-7; v_call: TRBV5-1; cdr3_nt: TGCGCCAGCAGCTTGGAGGGACCAACCTACGAGCAGTACTTC; cdr3_aa: CASSLEGPTYEQYF
d_call: .; clone_size: .; j_call: TRBJ2-3; v_call: TRBV19; cdr3_nt: TGTGCCAGTAGTATCCTGGCAACAGATACGCAGTATTTT; cdr3_aa: CASSILATDTQYF
d_call: TRBD1; clone_size: .; j_call: TRBJ1-2; v_call: TRBV11-2; cdr3_nt: TGTGCCAGCAGCTCAATGGGACAGGGGGCGGACGGGGTTGGCTACACCTTC; cdr3_aa: CASSSMGQGADGVGYTF
d_call: .; clone_size: .; j_call: TRBJ1-4; v_call: TRBV20-1; cdr3_nt: TGCAGTGCGGGGGGGGATGAAAAACTGTTTTTT; cdr3_aa: CSAGGDEKLFF
d_call: TRBD2; clone_size: .; j_call: TRBJ2-5; v_call: TRBV10-3; cdr3_nt: TGTGCCATCTCGGCTAGCGGAGGTCAAGAGACCCAGTACTTC; cdr3_aa: CAISASGGQETQYF
d_call: .; clone_size: .; j_call: TRBJ2-7; v_call: TRBV7-2; cdr3_nt: TGTGCCAGCAGCCTCCACGGGCCCAACTACGAGCAGTACTTC; cdr3_aa: CASSLHGPNYEQYF
d_call: .; clone_size: .; j_call: TRBJ1-5; v_call: TRBV2; cdr3_nt: TGTGCCAGCAGTGGGTCGGGGGGCAGTAATCAGCCCCAGCATTTT; cdr3_aa: CASSGSGGSNQPQHF
d_call: .; clone_size: .; j_call: TRBJ2-3; v_call: TRBV10-1; cdr3_nt: TGCGCCAGAGGTGGACGAGTGGAACGAACGCAGTATTTT; cdr3_aa: CARGGRVERTQYF
d_call: TRBD1; clone_size: .; j_call: TRBJ1-5; v_call: TRBV6-1; cdr3_nt: TGTGCCAGCAGGGGACAGGGGGTGTATCAGCCCCAGCATTTT; cdr3_aa: CASRGQGVYQPQHF
d_call: .; clone_size: .; j_call: TRBJ1-2; v_call: TRBV28; cdr3_nt: TGTGCCAGCAGTTTACGGGCAGGGGTTTTTGGCTACACCTTC; cdr3_aa: CASSLRAGVFGYTF
d_call: TRBD1; clone_size: once; j_call: TRBJ2-7; v_call: TRBV5-6; cdr3_nt: TGTGCCAGCAGCTTGAGAGGACAGGGGGCTGGCGAGCAGTACTTC; cdr3_aa: CASSLRGQGAGEQYF
d_call: .; clone_size: .; j_call: TRBJ2-1; v_call: TRBV2; cdr3_nt: TGTGCCAGCAGTGAAGCAGGCTTCTACTCCTACAATGAGCAGTTCTTC; cdr3_aa: CASSEAGFYSYNEQFF
d_call: .; clone_size: .; j_call: TRBJ1-1; v_call: TRBV5-4; cdr3_nt: TGTGCCAGCAGCACCGGGACGGAGAACACTGAAGCTTTCTTT; cdr3_aa: CASSTGTENTEAFF
d_call: .; clone_size: .; j_call: TRBJ1-5; v_call: TRBV6-5; cdr3_nt: TGTGCCAGCAGCCGGGGTAGGGACAATCAGCCCCAGCATTTT; cdr3_aa: CASSRGRDNQPQHF
d_call: .; clone_size: .; j_call: TRBJ2-5; v_call: TRBV11-1; cdr3_nt: TGTGCCAGCAGCCCATCCACTGGGGAGACCCAGTACTTC; cdr3_aa: CASSPSTGETQYF
d_call: .; clone_size: .; j_call: TRBJ1-5; v_call: TRBV7-9; cdr3_nt: TGTGCCAGCACTCAGGGGATCCCACCTGAAGTACGCAATCAGCCCCAGCATTTT; cdr3_aa: CASTQGIPPEVRNQPQHF
d_call: .; clone_size: .; j_call: TRBJ2-7; v_call: TRBV27; cdr3_nt: TGTGCCAGCAGCGCCAGGGGTGGCGAGCAGTACTTC; cdr3_aa: CASSARGGEQYF
d_call: .; clone_size: .; j_call: TRBJ2-7; v_call: TRBV2; cdr3_nt: TGTGCCAGCAGTGAACAGGGCGGGAACTACGAGCAGTACTTC; cdr3_aa: CASSEQGGNYEQYF
d_call: .; clone_size: .; j_call: TRBJ2-1; v_call: TRBV10-3; cdr3_nt: TGTGCCATCAGTGAGGCCGGCTCCTACAATGAGCAGTTCTTC; cdr3_aa: CAISEAGSYNEQFF
d_call: TRBD1; clone_size: .; j_call: TRBJ2-2; v_call: TRBV18; cdr3_nt: TGTGCCAGCCCACGAAGTCCGGGACAGGGGACCGGGGAGCTGTTTTTT; cdr3_aa: CASPRSPGQGTGELFF
d_call: TRBD2; clone_size: .; j_call: TRBJ2-3; v_call: TRBV29-1; cdr3_nt: TGCAGCGGGTCCCTTAGCGGGGGGGACACAGATACGCAGTATTTT; cdr3_aa: CSGSLSGGDTDTQYF
d_call: TRBD1; clone_size: .; j_call: TRBJ2-1; v_call: TRBV20-1; cdr3_nt: TGCAGTGCGGCAGGGGGCAGTGAGCAGTTCTTC; cdr3_aa: CSAAGGSEQFF
d_call: .; clone_size: .; j_call: TRBJ1-5; v_call: TRBV5-1; cdr3_nt: TGTGCCAGCAGCTTGGGGCAGGGTGGTCAGCCCCAGCATTTT; cdr3_aa: CASSLGQGGQPQHF
d_call: .; clone_size: .; j_call: TRBJ1-1; v_call: TRBV19; cdr3_nt: TGTGCCAGTAGTATTGGGGCTGACACTGAAGCTTTCTTT; cdr3_aa: CASSIGADTEAFF
d_call: .; clone_size: few; j_call: TRBJ1-5; v_call: TRBV5-6; cdr3_nt: TGTGCCAGCAGCTTGGATGGTGTTAGCAATCAGCCCCAGCATTTT; cdr3_aa: CASSLDGVSNQPQHF
d_call: TRBD1; clone_size: .; j_call: TRBJ1-3; v_call: TRBV10-3; cdr3_nt: TGTGCCATCAGCGAAGACAGGGGCGGGCTGGGCACCATATATTTT; cdr3_aa: CAISEDRGGLGTIYF
d_call: .; clone_size: .; j_call: TRBJ1-2; v_call: TRBV5-1; cdr3_nt: TGCGCCAGCAGCTTGGGGACTTTTTTAAGAGGTGGCTACACCTTC; cdr3_aa: CASSLGTFLRGGYTF
d_call: .; clone_size: few; j_call: TRBJ1-5; v_call: TRBV2; cdr3_nt: TGTGCCAGCAGCCGTGAAGTCACTTACAATCAGCCCCAGCATTTT; cdr3_aa: CASSREVTYNQPQHF
d_call: .; clone_size: once; j_call: TRBJ1-1; v_call: TRBV7-9; cdr3_nt: TGTGCCAGCAGCTTCCCAGGGAGGAACACTGAAGCTTTCTTT; cdr3_aa: CASSFPGRNTEAFF
d_call: .; clone_size: .; j_call: TRBJ1-1; v_call: TRBV5-6; cdr3_nt: TGTGCCAGCAGCCCCCAGACGGGCACTGAAGCTTTCTTT; cdr3_aa: CASSPQTGTEAFF
d_call: .; clone_size: few; j_call: TRBJ1-1; v_call: TRBV5-1; cdr3_nt: TGCGCCAGCAGCTTGGACAGCTTGAACACTGAAGCTTTCTTT; cdr3_aa: CASSLDSLNTEAFF
d_call: .; clone_size: .; j_call: TRBJ2-2; v_call: TRBV9; cdr3_nt: TGTGCCAGCAGCGCCGGGGGGCTTACCGGGGAGCTGTTTTTT; cdr3_aa: CASSAGGLTGELFF
d_call: .; clone_size: .; j_call: TRBJ2-1; v_call: TRBV6-5; cdr3_nt: TGTGCCAGCAGTTACTCCGATCGGCCCCTCTACAATGAGCAGTTCTTC; cdr3_aa: CASSYSDRPLYNEQFF
d_call: TRBD2; clone_size: .; j_call: TRBJ2-1; v_call: TRBV30; cdr3_nt: TGTGCGTTACTAGCGGGGCCCTACAATGAGCAGTTCTTC; cdr3_aa: CALLAGPYNEQFF
d_call: .; clone_size: .; j_call: TRBJ2-7; v_call: TRBV28; cdr3_nt: TGTGCCAGCAGGCCACAGGGCTCCTACGAGCAGTACTTC; cdr3_aa: CASRPQGSYEQYF
d_call: .; clone_size: .; j_call: TRBJ1-2; v_call: TRBV7-9; cdr3_nt: TGTGCCAGCAGCTTAGGCTCCCTGACGAGCTATGGCTACACCTTC; cdr3_aa: CASSLGSLTSYGYTF
d_call: TRBD2; clone_size: .; j_call: TRBJ2-1; v_call: TRBV19; cdr3_nt: TGTGCCAGTAGTATAGGGGAATGGACTAGCCGTGGGAAGAATGAGCAGTTCTTC; cdr3_aa: CASSIGEWTSRGKNEQFF
d_call: .; clone_size: .; j_call: TRBJ2-7; v_call: TRBV30; cdr3_nt: TGTGCCTGGAGTCGCAGGTACGAGCAGTACTTC; cdr3_aa: CAWSRRYEQYF
d_call: .; clone_size: .; j_call: TRBJ2-5; v_call: TRBV19; cdr3_nt: TGTGCCAGTACCCCCGGCGGGGCCCCGGGGGAGACCCAGTACTTC; cdr3_aa: CASTPGGAPGETQYF
d_call: .; clone_size: once; j_call: TRBJ2-5; v_call: TRBV25-1; cdr3_nt: TGTGCCAGCAGTGAGGAACCGATACAAGAGACCCAGTACTTC; cdr3_aa: CASSEEPIQETQYF
d_call: .; clone_size: .; j_call: TRBJ1-5; v_call: TRBV10-2; cdr3_nt: TGCGCCAGCAGACAGGGCGGTCAGCCCCAGCATTTT; cdr3_aa: CASRQGGQPQHF
d_call: .; clone_size: .; j_call: TRBJ2-6; v_call: TRBV7-9; cdr3_nt: TGTGCCAGCAGCTTGGCAAGCTCTGGGGCCAACGTCCTGACTTTC; cdr3_aa: CASSLASSGANVLTF
d_call: .; clone_size: .; j_call: TRBJ1-1; v_call: TRBV5-1; cdr3_nt: TGCGCCAGCAGCTCAGGGGTTTCGAACACTGAAGCTTTCTTT; cdr3_aa: CASSSGVSNTEAFF
d_call: TRBD1; clone_size: .; j_call: TRBJ1-2; v_call: TRBV19; cdr3_nt: TGTGCCAGTAGTAGTCGACAGGGGATCGTGGAGGGCTACACCTTC; cdr3_aa: CASSSRQGIVEGYTF
d_call: .; clone_size: .; j_call: TRBJ2-3; v_call: TRBV29-1; cdr3_nt: TGCAGCGGGTGGACAATAACAGATACGCAGTATTTT; cdr3_aa: CSGWTITDTQYF
d_call: TRBD1; clone_size: .; j_call: TRBJ2-3; v_call: TRBV5-6; cdr3_nt: TGTGCCAGCAGCTCACGGGACAGGGGCACAGATACGCAGTATTTT; cdr3_aa: CASSSRDRGTDTQYF
d_call: TRBD1; clone_size: .; j_call: TRBJ1-5; v_call: TRBV2; cdr3_nt: TGTGCCAGCAGTGGGACAGGCTATAGCAATCAGCCCCAGCATTTT; cdr3_aa: CASSGTGYSNQPQHF
d_call: .; clone_size: .; j_call: TRBJ2-1; v_call: TRBV7-8; cdr3_nt: TGTGCCAGCAGCATCCACTACAATGAGCAGTTCTTC; cdr3_aa: CASSIHYNEQFF
d_call: .; clone_size: .; j_call: TRBJ2-6; v_call: TRBV19; cdr3_nt: TGTGCCAGTAGTGAAGCCCCTGGGGCCAACGTCCTGACTTTC; cdr3_aa: CASSEAPGANVLTF
d_call: .; clone_size: .; j_call: TRBJ2-5; v_call: TRBV6-5; cdr3_nt: TGTGCCAGCAGTCAGGGCGGAGAGACCCAGTACTTC; cdr3_aa: CASSQGGETQYF
d_call: TRBD1; clone_size: once; j_call: TRBJ1-3; v_call: TRBV28; cdr3_nt: TGTGCCAGCAGCGGACAGGGGGCCCTTGGAAACACCATATATTTT; cdr3_aa: CASSGQGALGNTIYF
d_call: .; clone_size: .; j_call: TRBJ1-6; v_call: TRBV4-1; cdr3_nt: TGCGCCAGCAGCCAAGATTACCCACCGAGCTCCTATAATTCACCCCTCCACTTT; cdr3_aa: CASSQDYPPSSYNSPLHF
d_call: .; clone_size: .; j_call: TRBJ1-4; v_call: TRBV5-1; cdr3_nt: TGCGCCAGCAGCTTGGGAGGGCTTAATGAAAAACTGTTTTTT; cdr3_aa: CASSLGGLNEKLFF